One and the same sample provided the 26 T cell receptor beta chains below, sequenced in a study of HIV-infected patients and healthy controls. TCRdb re-called the 5' RACE reads through MiXCR, storing one row per CDR3 protein. The table has some 70,000 distinct CDR3 sequences, over 15% seen once. Sequenced: CD4+ T cells from blood. Source of these receptors: a human donor in good health.

This clonotype was found many times. The chain has TRBV29-1 and TRBJ2-1; D possibly corresponds to TRBD2 (5 bases). Trimming pared 5 bases from V and 4 bases from J, leaving 15 bases between. CDR1 SQVTM and CDR2 ANQGSEA come from the germline V gene. The CDR3 contains 14 residues. The CDR3 coding sequence is TGCAGCGTTCAAAAGGAGCGGACGTACAATGAGCAGTTCTTC. It codes for CSVQKERTYNEQFF.

This clonotype was detected ten times or more. The chain is built from TRBV12-3 or TRBV12-4 and TRBJ1-2; possible D gene TRBD1, 5 bases. V lost 5 bases and J 8 bases, leaving 15 bases between the germline ends. The CDR3 consists of 13 residues. The CDR3 protein is CASSTARVSGYTF. The CDR3, as DNA: TGTGCCAGCAGTACGGCCAGGGTGTCCGGCTACACCTTC.

This clonotype has only a few counts. The gene calls are TRBV7-2 and TRBJ2-5, with D tentatively TRBD1 (5 bases). The CDR3 is made up of 16 amino acids. Germline CDR1 SGHTA, CDR2 FQGNSA. Trimming shortened V by 0 bases and J by 4 bases, and 15 bases separated the two germline ends. DNA for the CDR3: TGTGCCAGCAGCTTAGCGCTAATAGGGGCCGGAGAGACCCAGTACTTC. The encoded protein is CASSLALIGAGETQYF.

V is TRBV6-5 and J is TRBJ1-1, with 7 positions matching TRBD1. Losses at the gene ends were 8 bases for V and 4 bases for J; bases not matched to a gene: 10. The germline gives CDR1 MNHEY, CDR2 SVGAGI. CDR3 size: 14 residues. The DNA for the CDR3 is TGTGCCAGCCACCAGGGGGGGGGAAGCACTGAAGCTTTCTTT. It codes for CASHQGGGSTEAFF.

This clonotype was seen only a few times. The CDR3 loop is CASSPFRDRGLRGQPQHF. CDR3 nucleotide sequence: TGTGCCAGCAGTCCCTTCCGGGACAGGGGGCTAAGGGGTCAGCCCCAGCATTTT. The rearrangement uses TRBV6-6 and TRBJ1-5, with 12 bases aligning to TRBD1. CDR1 and CDR2 (germline): MNHNY, SVGAGI (reference sequence). The CDR3 sequence is 18 residues long. The ends lost 5 bases at V and 6 bases at J; junction bases unmatched: 14.

This clonotype was detected a few times. V gene TRBV11-2 combines with J gene TRBJ2-1; 9 bases match TRBD1. V was clipped by 6 bases and J by 7 bases; unmatched bases: 10. The germline V gene has CDR1 SGHAT and CDR2 FQNNGV. The CDR3 runs to 15 residues. CDR3 nucleotide sequence: TGTGCCAGCAGACAGTCCCGGGACAGGGTTAATGAGCAGTTCTTC. Protein sequence: CASRQSRDRVNEQFF.

This clonotype was recorded many times. The chain links TRBV6-6 to TRBJ1-1, with D tentatively TRBD1 (6 bases). This CDR3 has 13 residues. Deletions cut 6 bases from V and 7 bases from J, with 15 bases between. CDR1 and CDR2 from the germline V gene are MNHNY and SVGAGI (reference sequence). CDR3 in DNA: TGTGCCAGCAGCTCCGGACAGAGTAATGAAGCTTTCTTT. Protein: CASSSGQSNEAFF.

The chain recombines TRBV7-2 with TRBJ2-7; D might be TRBD2 (6 bases). Per the germline V gene, CDR1 is SGHTA and CDR2 is FQGNSA. CDR3 size: 13 residues. V was shortened by 1 base and J by 4 bases, with 8 bases between the two germline ends. CDR3 coding DNA: TGTGCCAGCAGCTTAGGACTAGGGTACGAGCAGTACTTC. This sequence encodes CASSLGLGYEQYF. The full variable domain, in which reference TRBV7-2 and TRBJ2-7 provide the parts outside the CDR3, is GAGVSQSPSNKVTEKGKDVELRCDPISGHTALYWYRQSLGQGLEFLIYFQGNSAPDKSGLPSDRFSAERTGGSVSTLTIQRTQQEDSAVYLCASSLGLGYEQYFGPGTRLTVT.

The rearrangement joins TRBV12-3 or TRBV12-4 to TRBJ1-1; the match to TRBD1 covers 7 bases. V was pared by 6 bases and J by 4 bases, with 8 bases of the junction left unmatched. This CDR3 has 14 amino acids. As DNA, the CDR3 is TGTGCCAGCAGACGACAGGGTCGAGGCACTGAAGCTTTCTTT. This sequence encodes CASRRQGRGTEAFF.

This clonotype has more than one count but fewer than ten. This CDR3 is CASSMGTPTDTQYF. The CDR3 region has the DNA TGTGCCAGTAGTATGGGGACACCCACAGATACGCAGTATTTT. This chain links TRBV19 with TRBJ2-3, with a tentative D call TRBD1 (6 bases). Germline lookup yields CDR1 LNHDA and CDR2 SQIVND (reference sequence). The V and J ends lost 3 bases and 2 bases respectively, with 9 bases between them. The CDR3 has 14 residues.

This clonotype was counted between two and nine times. This chain links TRBV5-4 with TRBJ1-1; unclear D gene. CDR3 length: 14 amino acids. The germline CDR1 and CDR2 sequences are SGHNT and YYREEE (reference sequence). Between the trimmed V and J ends, which lost 2 bases and 1 base, there was a span of 9 bases. The CDR3 sequence: CASSFSQTNTEAFF. The CDR3 nucleotides read TGTGCCAGCAGCTTTTCACAGACGAACACTGAAGCTTTCTTT.

This clonotype appeared many times. The chain carries TRBV10-3 and TRBJ2-7; D possibly corresponds to TRBD1 (6 bases). Germline loops: CDR1 ENHRY, CDR2 SYGVKD. There are 14 residues in the CDR3. V was clipped by 0 bases and J by 5 bases, with 11 bases between them. The CDR3 loop is CAISESGRGHEQYF. CDR3 coding DNA: TGTGCCATCAGTGAGTCGGGCAGGGGACACGAGCAGTACTTC.

This clonotype came up a few times. V is TRBV3-1 and J is TRBJ2-5; D remains ambiguous. The germline V and J ends were trimmed by 1 base and 5 bases, with 5 bases remaining between them. The CDR3 contains 12 residues. The V gene's germline CDR1 is LGHDT and CDR2 YNNKEL (reference sequence). The CDR3 protein is CASSQVSETQYF. In DNA, the CDR3 is TGTGCCAGCAGCCAAGTTTCGGAGACCCAGTACTTC.

The chain is built from TRBV21-1 and TRBJ1-5; TRBD1 is the table's D call and was not checked against the DNA. TRBV21-1 has pseudogene status. The CDR3 consists of 19 residues. The DNA of the CDR3 is TGTGCCAGCAGCAAAGCTGCGGGACCCAACTTAGGGAGCAATCAGCCCCAGCATTTT. Residues: CASSKAAGPNLGSNQPQHF.

Ten or more counts support this clonotype. V and J are TRBV6-4 and TRBJ1-6; D is unresolved. Germline V lookup: CDR1 MRHNA, CDR2 SNTAGT. CDR3 size: 14 residues. V was clipped by 8 bases and J by 14 bases, with 22 bases between them. This CDR3 is CASGDPSIFRSLHF. In DNA, the CDR3 is TGTGCCAGCGGAGACCCCTCCATTTTTAGATCCCTCCACTTT.

This clonotype came up many times. The rearrangement joins TRBV14 to TRBJ2-7; 8 nucleotides align to TRBD2. This CDR3 is 15 amino acids long. Losses at the gene ends were 2 bases for V and 4 bases for J; bases not matched to a gene: 7. Germline lookup yields CDR1 SGHDN and CDR2 FVKESK. The CDR3 sequence is CASSQTGRGGYEQYF. In nucleotides, the CDR3 is TGTGCCAGCAGCCAAACCGGGAGGGGTGGGTACGAGCAGTACTTC.

This clonotype was counted at least ten times. The V call is TRBV18, the J call TRBJ1-6; a weak D match, TRBD1 (5 bases). The CDR3 is 15 residues long. The V end was cut by 0 bases, the J end by 10 bases, with 13 bases between. In germline, CDR1 is KGHSH, CDR2 LQKENI. The CDR3 coding sequence is TGTGCCAGCTCACCACCCATGGCAGGGACCTCACCCCTCCACTTT. Translating gives CASSPPMAGTSPLHF.

The rearrangement links TRBV12-3 or TRBV12-4 to TRBJ2-2, with a possible D match to TRBD1 (6 bases). The CDR3 is 16 residues long. Trimming stripped 7 bases from V and 5 bases from J, with 20 bases between. This CDR3 is CASTRDTTIGTGELFF. The DNA of the CDR3 is TGTGCCAGCACCCGGGACACGACGATTGGGACCGGGGAGCTGTTTTTT.

Only a few counts were recorded for this clonotype. This CDR3 is CASRRGPDNEQFF. The CDR3 nucleotides read TGTGCCAGCAGGCGGGGACCAGACAATGAGCAGTTCTTC. The chain carries TRBV3-1 and TRBJ2-1, with D perhaps matching TRBD2 (6 bases). The V end lost 6 bases, the J end lost 5 bases, and 11 bases lay between the germline ends. There are 13 residues in the CDR3. Germline V CDR1 and CDR2: LGHDT, YNNKEL (reference sequence).

This chain links TRBV20-1 with TRBJ2-3, with 9 bases identical to TRBD2. Germline trimming cut 5 bases from V and 0 bases from J; bases unmatched to any gene: 12. CDR3 length equals 17 residues. Germline values: CDR1 DFQATT, CDR2 SNEGSKA (reference sequence). The CDR3 protein is CSAWVTSGSTSTDTQYF. For the CDR3, the DNA is TGCAGTGCTTGGGTGACTAGCGGTTCTACTAGCACAGATACGCAGTATTTT.

In this sample, this clonotype is medium-sized (0.01 to 0.1%). The chain links TRBV29-1 to TRBJ2-3, with TRBD1 matching over 9 bases. Germline assignment: CDR1 SQVTM and CDR2 ANQGSEA. Trimming took 6 bases from V and 1 from J; bases not matched to a gene: 5. The CDR3 runs 14 residues. The CDR3 region has the DNA TGCAGCGTGGAGAGGACAGGGGGCACAGATACGCAGTATTTT. Protein sequence: CSVERTGGTDTQYF.

The chain combines TRBV7-9 with TRBJ2-1; D ambiguous. CDR1 is SEHNR, CDR2 FQNEAQ, per germline (reference sequence). The length of the CDR3 is 16 residues. V dropped 4 bases and J dropped 4 bases, with 17 bases sitting between them. The CDR3 sequence is CASSSFGPLPYNEQFF. In nucleotides, the CDR3 is TGTGCCAGCAGCTCCTTCGGGCCCCTCCCGTACAATGAGCAGTTCTTC.

The chain couples TRBV4-1 to TRBJ2-1; 12 bases match TRBD2. The CDR3 has 15 amino acids. V was clipped by 6 bases and J by 4 bases; unmatched bases: 4. Germline CDR1 is MGHRA and CDR2 is YSYEKL. CDR3 DNA: TGCGCCAGCAGGGAGACTAGCGGGAGTTACAATGAGCAGTTCTTC. It yields the protein CASRETSGSYNEQFF.

There are many counts of this clonotype. The chain carries TRBV12-5 and TRBJ2-5; TRBD1 aligns across 7 bases. Per the germline V gene, CDR1 is LGHNT and CDR2 is FRNRAP. With 2 bases clipped from V and 5 bases from J, the junction kept 5 bases outside the gene matches. CDR3 size: 14 residues. CDR3 loop: CASGLRGGGETQYF. In DNA, the CDR3 is TGTGCTAGTGGTTTGAGAGGGGGCGGGGAGACCCAGTACTTC.

This clonotype was recorded at least ten times. The CDR3: CATSGTGGRETQYF. The CDR3 nucleotides read TGTGCCACCAGTGGCACAGGGGGTCGGGAGACCCAGTACTTC. This chain links TRBV24-1 with TRBJ2-5, with 8 nucleotides matching TRBD1. From germline, CDR1 is KGHDR and CDR2 SFDVKD. The CDR3 is 14 residues long. J gave up 5 bases and V 5 bases, and 6 bases lay outside the gene matches.

Many counts were recorded for this clonotype. The J gene is TRBJ1-1, the V gene TRBV7-2; D gene uncertain. Trimming cost V 2 bases and J 0 bases, with 7 bases left between them. The CDR3 is 14 amino acids. Germline values: CDR1 SGHTA, CDR2 FQGNSA. The CDR3 DNA sequence: TGTGCCAGCAGCTTACAGGAGATGAACACTGAAGCTTTCTTT. Protein: CASSLQEMNTEAFF.